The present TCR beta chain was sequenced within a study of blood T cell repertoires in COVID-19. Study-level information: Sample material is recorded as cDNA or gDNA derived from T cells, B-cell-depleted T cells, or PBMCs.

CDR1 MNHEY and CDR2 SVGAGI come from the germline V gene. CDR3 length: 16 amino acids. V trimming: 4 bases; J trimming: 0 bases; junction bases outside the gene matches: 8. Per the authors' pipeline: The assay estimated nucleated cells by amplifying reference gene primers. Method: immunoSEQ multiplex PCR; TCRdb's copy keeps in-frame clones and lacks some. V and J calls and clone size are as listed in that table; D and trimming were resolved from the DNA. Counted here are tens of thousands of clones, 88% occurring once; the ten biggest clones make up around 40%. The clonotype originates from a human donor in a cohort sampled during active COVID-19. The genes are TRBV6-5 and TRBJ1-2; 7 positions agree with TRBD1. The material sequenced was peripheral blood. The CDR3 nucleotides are TGTGCCAGCAGTTCCGACAGGGTTCTAGCTAACTATGGCTACACCTTC. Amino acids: CASSSDRVLANYGYTF.